A single sample is the source of the 8 T cell receptor beta chains below, sequenced in a study of blood T cells in healthy people across ages. A second PCR, run for roughly 7 to 11 cycles, used a sample-barcoded 5' primer plus a J-beta primer mix. TCRdb reprocessed the 5' RACE reads with MiXCR, giving one entry per CDR3 protein. The sample lists about 1.5 million distinct CDR3 sequences, approximately 39% occurring once. Material: blood. The receptors derive from a woman aged 18-30 years in good health.

This chain uses TRBV4-3 with TRBJ1-3; D is unresolved. This CDR3 has 18 amino acids. Germline-derived CDR1 and CDR2 are LGHNA and YSLEER. The V gene lost 2 bases and the J gene lost 5 bases, with 22 bases spanning the gap. In nucleotides, the CDR3 is TGCGCCAGCAGCCAATACCGGGCTGGGTATGACTCGAGAAACACCATATATTTT. It is translated as CASSQYRAGYDSRNTIYF.

The rearrangement uses TRBV20-1 and TRBJ2-3, with D unresolved. V lost 0 bases to trimming and J lost 8 bases, with 15 bases between them. CDR1 and CDR2 from the germline V gene are DFQATT and SNEGSKA (reference sequence). The CDR3 length is 14 residues. CDR3 DNA: TGCAGTGCTAGAGATGAAGCGAGCAAGGTTACGCAGTATTTT. Its protein product is CSARDEASKVTQYF.

The table lists this clonotype with a few counts. The chain uses TRBV29-1 and TRBJ1-4; 12 bases line up with TRBD1. The length of the CDR3 is 17 residues. The junction had 10 bases not matched to a gene; V was cut back by 1 base and J by 7 bases. The germline V gene has CDR1 SQVTM and CDR2 ANQGSEA. The CDR3 here is CSVEGPGTGGGGEKLFF. The CDR3 DNA reads TGCAGCGTTGAAGGTCCCGGGACAGGGGGCGGAGGTGAAAAACTGTTTTTT. Together with reference TRBV29-1 and TRBJ1-4, the CDR3 gives the full variable domain: SAVISQKPSRDICQRGTSLTIQCQVDSQVTMMFWYRQQPGQSLTLIATANQGSEATYESGFVIDKFPISRPNLTFSTLTVSNMSPEDSSIYLCSVEGPGTGGGGEKLFFGSGTQLSVL.

The rearrangement links TRBV5-5 to TRBJ1-2, with 8 bases matching TRBD1. Germline V gives CDR1 SGHKS, CDR2 YYEKEE (reference sequence). Trimming took 7 bases from V and 6 from J; bases not matched to a gene: 8. The CDR3 covers 13 residues. The CDR3 nucleotides are TGTGCCAGCGTACTGGGGACAGGCGATGGCTACACCTTC. Translating it yields CASVLGTGDGYTF. The variable domain in full, with the rest retrieved from reference TRBV5-5 and TRBJ1-2, is DAGVTQSPTHLIKTRGQQVTLRCSPISGHKSVSWYQQVLGQGPQFIFQYYEKEERGRGNFPDRFSARQFPNYSSELNVNALLLGDSALYLCASVLGTGDGYTFGSGTRLTVV.

In its sample, this clonotype was seen a few times. In DNA, the CDR3 is TGTGCCACCAGCAGAGATAATAGGAGGGGGACAGATACGCAGTATTTT. This codes for CATSRDNRRGTDTQYF. The chain recombines TRBV15 with TRBJ2-3, with D perhaps given as TRBD1 or TRBD2 (6 bases each). The V gene's germline CDR1 is LNHNV and CDR2 YYDKDF (reference sequence). V lost 0 bases and J lost 3, with 13 bases in between. There are 16 residues in the CDR3.

This clonotype was found many times. The V gene is TRBV5-1, the J gene TRBJ2-7; weak D call: TRBD1 (6 bases). Looked up from germline, CDR1 is SGHRS and CDR2 is YFSETQ. This CDR3 spans 15 amino acids. V was clipped by 2 bases and J by 0 bases, with 12 bases between them. The CDR3 DNA follows: TGCGCCAGCAGCTTCGACAGGCCGAGCTCCTACGAGCAGTACTTC. This translates into CASSFDRPSSYEQYF.

CDR3 sequence (DNA): TGTGCCAGCAAAGCCTCAGTTTGGCTTGGAAAGGATCAGCCCCAGCATTTT. Amino acids: CASKASVWLGKDQPQHF. This chain uses TRBV19 with TRBJ1-5; unclear D gene. Germline V lookup: CDR1 LNHDA, CDR2 SQIVND (reference sequence). The CDR3 length is 17 residues. V gave up 9 bases and J gave up 5 bases, with 26 bases separating them.

This clonotype has a single count. CDR3 bases: TGTGCCAGCAGTATGGCGGCGCAAGAGACCCAGTTCTTC. Protein product: CASSMAAQETQFF. The rearrangement uses TRBV2 and TRBJ2-1, with D hard to call. This CDR3 is 13 amino acids long. Germline V lookup: CDR1 SNHLY, CDR2 FYNNEI. Trimming cost V 5 bases and J 13 bases, with 18 bases left between them.